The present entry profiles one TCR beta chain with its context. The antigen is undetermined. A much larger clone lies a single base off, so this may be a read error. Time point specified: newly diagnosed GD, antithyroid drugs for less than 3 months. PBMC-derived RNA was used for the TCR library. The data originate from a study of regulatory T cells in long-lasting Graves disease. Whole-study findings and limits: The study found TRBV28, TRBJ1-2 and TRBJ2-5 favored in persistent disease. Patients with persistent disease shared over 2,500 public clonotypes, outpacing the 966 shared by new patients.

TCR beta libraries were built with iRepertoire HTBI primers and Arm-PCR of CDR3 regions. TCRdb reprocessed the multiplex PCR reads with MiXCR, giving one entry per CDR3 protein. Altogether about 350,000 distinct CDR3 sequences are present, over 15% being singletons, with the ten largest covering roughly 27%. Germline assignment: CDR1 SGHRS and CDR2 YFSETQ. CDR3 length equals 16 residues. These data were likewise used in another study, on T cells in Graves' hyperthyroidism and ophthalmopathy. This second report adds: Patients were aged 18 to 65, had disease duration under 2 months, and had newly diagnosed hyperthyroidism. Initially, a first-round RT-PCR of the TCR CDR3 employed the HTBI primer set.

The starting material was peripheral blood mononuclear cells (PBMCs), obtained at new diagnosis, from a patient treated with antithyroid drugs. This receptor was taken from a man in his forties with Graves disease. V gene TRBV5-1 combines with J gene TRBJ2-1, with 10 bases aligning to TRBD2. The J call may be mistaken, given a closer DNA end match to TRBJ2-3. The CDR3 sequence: CASSSSGTSDSDAQYF. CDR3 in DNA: TGCGCCAGCAGCTCCTCCGGGACTAGCGACTCAGATGCGCAGTATTTT.